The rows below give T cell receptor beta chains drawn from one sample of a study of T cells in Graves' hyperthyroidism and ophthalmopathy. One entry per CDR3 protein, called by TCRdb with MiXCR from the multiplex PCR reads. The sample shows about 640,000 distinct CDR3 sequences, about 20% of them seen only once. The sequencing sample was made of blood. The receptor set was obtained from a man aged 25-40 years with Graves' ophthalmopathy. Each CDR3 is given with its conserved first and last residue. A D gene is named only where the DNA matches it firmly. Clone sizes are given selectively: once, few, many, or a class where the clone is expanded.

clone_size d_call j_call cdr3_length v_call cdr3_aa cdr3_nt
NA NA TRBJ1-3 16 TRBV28 CASSSMGAGSGNTIYF TGTGCCAGCAGTAGTATGGGGGCAGGCTCTGGAAACACCATATATTTT
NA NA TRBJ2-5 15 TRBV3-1 CASSPPLRAQETQYF TGTGCCAGCAGCCCTCCACTGAGGGCACAAGAGACCCAGTACTTC
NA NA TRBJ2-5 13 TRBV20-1 CSAREANQETQYF TGCAGTGCTAGAGAGGCAAACCAAGAGACCCAGTACTTC
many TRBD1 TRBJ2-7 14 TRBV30 CAWMAPTGSYEQYF TGTGCCTGGATGGCCCCGACAGGGTCCTACGAGCAGTACTTC
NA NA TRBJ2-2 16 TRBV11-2 CASSPWGRSNTGELFF TGTGCCAGCAGCCCTTGGGGGCGCTCGAACACCGGGGAGCTGTTTTTT
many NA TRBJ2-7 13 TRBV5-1 CASSWDSPYEQYF TGCGCCAGCAGTTGGGACTCGCCCTACGAGCAGTACTTC
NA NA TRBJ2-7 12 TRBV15 CATSKIADEQYF TGTGCCACCAGTAAAATCGCGGACGAGCAGTACTTC
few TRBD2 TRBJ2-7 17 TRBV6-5 CASSYSISASGAYEQYF TGTGCCAGCAGTTACTCGATTTCGGCTAGCGGAGCCTACGAGCAGTACTTC
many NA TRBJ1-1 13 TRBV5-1 CASSLSDNTEAFF TGCGCCAGCAGCTTGTCAGATAACACTGAAGCTTTCTTT
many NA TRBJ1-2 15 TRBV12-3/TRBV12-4 CASTASGRGALGYTF TGTGCCAGCACCGCCAGCGGCCGGGGGGCGCTTGGCTACACCTTC
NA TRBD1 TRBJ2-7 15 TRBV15 CATSREPGTGTQQYF TGTGCCACCAGCAGAGAACCGGGGACAGGAACCCAGCAGTACTTC